A single sample gave rise to the 8 T cell receptor beta chains below, sequenced in a study of T cell changes during pregnancy in multiple sclerosis. Sequencing was performed with immunoSEQ multiplex PCR; in TCRdb, only in-frame clones are kept and a portion is missing. The sample lists some 45,000 clones; just under 95% were seen once. The sample was CD8+ T cells from peripheral blood mononuclear cells, taken in the first trimester of pregnancy. The receptors shown here come from a female donor with multiple sclerosis, enrolled in a pregnancy study.

J is TRBJ1-1 and V is TRBV6-1; D gene uncertain. This CDR3 is 12 amino acids long. V was clipped by 6 bases and J by 1 base, with 6 bases between them. Germline CDR1 and CDR2: MNHNS and SASEGT. Here the CDR3 reads CASSVRNTEAFF. The CDR3 DNA follows: TGTGCCAGCAGCGTCAGGAACACTGAAGCTTTCTTT.

The chain uses TRBV7-2 and TRBJ2-1, with TRBD2 identical over 7 bases. Unmatched junction bases numbered 11, after V lost 4 bases and J lost 8 bases. Germline V gene sequence: CDR1 SGHTA, CDR2 FQGNSA. The CDR3 length is 15 residues. This chain's CDR3 is CASSSLRPSGDEQFF. In DNA form, the CDR3 reads TGTGCCAGCAGCTCCCTTCGGCCTAGCGGCGATGAGCAGTTCTTC.

V is TRBV19 and J is TRBJ1-5; D is undetermined. CDR1 LNHDA and CDR2 SQIVND come from the germline V gene (reference sequence). V was pared by 10 bases and J by 6 bases, with 7 bases between. The CDR3 totals 10 residues. DNA of the CDR3: TGTGCCACCGGAGGTCAGCCCCAGCATTTT. Protein product: CATGGQPQHF.

The chain is built from TRBV2 and TRBJ2-2, with D possibly matching TRBD1 (6 bases). Germline V gene lookup returns CDR1 SNHLY and CDR2 FYNNEI. The V end was cut by 6 bases, the J end by 4 bases, with 15 bases between. The CDR3 runs 15 residues. This chain's CDR3 is CASRGGTGTTGELFF. For the CDR3, the DNA is TGTGCCAGCAGAGGGGGTACAGGGACCACCGGGGAGCTGTTTTTT.

The rearrangement joins TRBV18 to TRBJ1-2, with D hard to call. Germline assignment: CDR1 KGHSH and CDR2 LQKENI. The CDR3 loop spans 14 amino acids. Trimming pared 8 bases from V and 4 bases from J, leaving 17 bases between. CDR3 coding DNA: TGTGCCAGCCTCCGGGTCGAAGAGAGCTATGGCTACACCTTC. It codes for CASLRVEESYGYTF.

By frequency in the sample, this clone is medium-sized. The chain combines TRBV30 with TRBJ1-1; 7 nucleotides line up with TRBD1. The germline V gene has CDR1 GTSNPN and CDR2 SVGIG (reference sequence). This CDR3 comprises 13 residues. Trimming at V came to 3 bases and at J to 5 bases, leaving 6 bases not matched to a gene. The CDR3: CAWREGAGTEAFF. The CDR3 nucleotides are TGTGCCTGGAGGGAGGGGGCCGGGACTGAAGCTTTCTTT. Full variable domain (missing parts from reference TRBV30 and TRBJ1-1): SQTIHQWPATLVQPVGSPLSLECTVEGTSNPNLYWYRQAAGRGLQLLFYSVGIGQISSEVPQNLSASRPQDRQFILSSKKLLLSDSGFYLCAWREGAGTEAFFGQGTRLTVV.

The V gene is TRBV14, the J gene TRBJ1-1, with unresolved D. CDR1 and CDR2 (germline): SGHDN, FVKESK. The CDR3 totals 13 residues. V dropped 0 bases and J dropped 6 bases, with 8 bases sitting between them. The CDR3 DNA reads TGTGCCAGCAGCCAAGATTTAACAGCTGAAGCTTTCTTT. Protein product: CASSQDLTAEAFF.

This rearrangement joins TRBV13 to TRBJ2-1, with D possibly matching TRBD1 (5 bases). Germline CDR1 and CDR2: PRHDT and FYEKMQ (reference sequence). V gave up 1 base and J gave up 4 bases, with 11 bases separating them. This CDR3 has 15 residues. The DNA of the CDR3 is TGTGCCAGCAGCTTAGCAGTGACAGCATACAATGAGCAGTTCTTC. Its translation is CASSLAVTAYNEQFF.